This passage covers 5 T cell receptor beta chains from one sample sequenced in a study of identical twins. Each CDR3 protein is one row after TCRdb ran MiXCR on the 5' RACE reads. This sample has more than 250,000 distinct CDR3 sequences, with about 8.1% found just once. These records were also assigned to another study, of yellow fever vaccine responses in identical twins.

The sequencing input was memory (CD45RO+) T cells sorted from blood. The origin of the receptors is a woman between 18 and 29 years old in good health.

The chain couples TRBV29-1 to TRBJ2-1; 8 positions match TRBD1. Trimming took 0 bases from V and 1 from J; bases not matched to a gene: 2. CDR3 size: 15 residues. Per germline, CDR1 SQVTM and CDR2 ANQGSEA. CDR3 nucleotides: TGCAGCGTTGAAGACAGGACAGGGTCCTACAATGAGCAGTTCTTC. As protein: CSVEDRTGSYNEQFF.

This clonotype was detected many times. The chain links TRBV6-6 to TRBJ1-2; unclear D gene. CDR3 length: 17 amino acids. Germline V gene sequence: CDR1 MNHNY, CDR2 SVGAGI (reference sequence). V lost 2 bases to trimming and J lost 2 bases, with 18 bases between them. The CDR3 nucleotides are TGTGCCAGCAGTTACCCCCAGGAGACCTCATCAAACTATGGCTACACCTTC. Translation gives CASSYPQETSSNYGYTF.

The rearrangement joins TRBV7-2 to TRBJ2-3, with TRBD2 matching 7 bases. CDR3 size: 16 residues. Trimming cost V 1 base and J 2 bases; bases outside gene matches: 6. Germline CDR1 SGHTA, CDR2 FQGNSA. In DNA, the CDR3 is TGTGCCAGCAGCTTAGTTGGGGGGGATTTCACAGATACGCAGTATTTT. The encoded protein is CASSLVGGDFTDTQYF.

This clonotype was seen repeatedly, ten times or more. The chain carries TRBV14 and TRBJ2-1; no clear D gene. With 1 base removed from V and 10 bases from J, the gap between germline ends came to 14 bases. Germline CDR1 is SGHDN and CDR2 is FVKESK. The CDR3 extends over 14 amino acids. Here the CDR3 DNA reads TGTGCCAGCAGCCAAGTCGCTCGCGGCAGGGAGCAGTTCTTC. Its protein is CASSQVARGREQFF. Supplemented by reference TRBV14 and TRBJ2-1, the full variable domain reads EAGVTQFPSHSVIEKGQTVTLRCDPISGHDNLYWYRRVMGKEIKFLLHFVKESKQDESGMPNNRFLAERTGGTYSTLKVQPAELEDSGVYFCASSQVARGREQFFGPGTRLTVL.

This clonotype was observed many times. The V and J genes are TRBV7-9 and TRBJ2-3; TRBD2 matches 14 bases. The J segment lost 5 bases and the V segment lost 5 bases, leaving 6 bases of the junction unmatched. This CDR3 is 16 amino acids long. The germline V gene encodes CDR1 SEHNR and CDR2 FQNEAQ (reference sequence). CDR3 amino acids: CASSLTTSGRGDTQYF. The DNA for the CDR3 is TGTGCCAGCAGCCTCACGACTAGCGGGAGGGGAGATACGCAGTATTTT.